This T cell receptor (beta chain) derives from a study of blood T cells in healthy people across ages. Notes on the study in general: Among T cells, TCR beta diversity per million cells dropped roughly linearly as age rose. Calculation of diversity from one million T cells yielded estimates considered to be underestimates.

This clonotype was detected a few times. Its antigen is undetermined. A sample-barcoded 5' primer and a J-beta primer mix were used in a second PCR of roughly 7 to 11 cycles. TCRdb ran MiXCR on the 5' RACE reads and lists one entry per CDR3 protein. The sample lists some 1,800,000 distinct CDR3 sequences; about two fifths were seen once. Germline V lookup: CDR1 SQVTM, CDR2 ANQGSEA. There are 13 residues in the CDR3. V was shortened by 5 bases and J by 0 bases, with 10 bases between the two germline ends. V and J are TRBV29-1 and TRBJ1-1, with D possibly being TRBD1 (5 bases). The source of this sequence is a human donor in good health. Sequencing was performed on blood. The chain's CDR3 is CSVMGRMNTEAFF. In DNA, the CDR3 is TGCAGCGTTATGGGACGCATGAACACTGAAGCTTTCTTT. The variable domain in full, with the rest retrieved from reference TRBV29-1 and TRBJ1-1, is SAVISQKPSRDICQRGTSLTIQCQVDSQVTMMFWYRQQPGQSLTLIATANQGSEATYESGFVIDKFPISRPNLTFSTLTVSNMSPEDSSIYLCSVMGRMNTEAFFGQGTRLTVV.